Below are 11 T cell receptor beta chains sequenced from a single sample in a study of T cell changes during pregnancy in multiple sclerosis. Sequencing was performed with immunoSEQ multiplex PCR; in TCRdb, only in-frame clones are kept and a portion is missing. The top ten hold roughly 8.1% of the sample, which has about 20,000 clones, about 88% seen once. This specimen was CD8+ T cells from peripheral blood mononuclear cells, taken in the second trimester of pregnancy. The receptors shown here come from a female donor in good health, enrolled as a control in a pregnancy study.

The J gene is TRBJ2-1, the V gene TRBV4-2, with D perhaps TRBD1 (6 bases). CDR3 length: 19 residues. Germline lookup yields CDR1 LGHNA and CDR2 YNFKEQ. Between the trimmed V and J ends, which lost 1 base and 4 bases, there was a span of 23 bases. The chain's CDR3 is CASSQARGSPGTKYNEQFF. The CDR3 DNA reads as TGTGCCAGCAGCCAAGCCCGAGGGTCCCCCGGGACAAAATACAATGAGCAGTTCTTC.

The chain has TRBV19 and TRBJ2-1; 10 nucleotides line up with TRBD1. Germline trimming cut 5 bases from V and 7 bases from J; bases unmatched to any gene: 8. The germline V gene encodes CDR1 LNHDA and CDR2 SQIVND (reference sequence). The CDR3 is 15 amino acids. The CDR3 region is CASSLDRGLMNEQFF. As DNA, the CDR3 is TGTGCCAGTAGTCTGGACAGGGGGTTGATGAATGAGCAGTTCTTC. Together with reference TRBV19 and TRBJ2-1, the CDR3 gives the full variable domain: DGGITQSPKYLFRKEGQNVTLSCEQNLNHDAMYWYRQDPGQGLRLIYYSQIVNDFQKGDIAEGYSVSREKKESFPLTVTSAQKNPTAFYLCASSLDRGLMNEQFFGPGTRLTVL.

CDR3 region: CASSQVRELAYEQYF. As DNA, the CDR3 is TGTGCCAGCAGCCAAGTAAGGGAGTTAGCCTACGAGCAGTACTTC. This sequence joins TRBV4-2 and TRBJ2-5; D is possibly TRBD2 (5 bases). TRBJ2-7 matches the DNA end more closely, so the J call is doubtful. Germline values: CDR1 LGHNA, CDR2 YNFKEQ. CDR3 size: 15 residues.

The CDR3, as DNA: TGCGCCGGACAGTCATCGTTTGGGGCCAACGTCCTGACTTTC. It yields the protein CAGQSSFGANVLTF. The chain employs TRBV23-1 and TRBJ2-6; D is perhaps TRBD1 (6 bases). TRBV23-1 is an ORF; its function is uncertain. Trimming stripped 11 bases from V and 3 bases from J, with 14 bases between. CDR3 length: 14 residues.

The chain combines TRBV27 with TRBJ2-1, with TRBD2 matching over 12 bases. The CDR3 consists of 16 residues. The V segment lost 5 bases and the J segment 2 bases; nucleotides outside the gene matches: 4. Germline V gene sequence: CDR1 MNHEY, CDR2 SMNVEV (reference sequence). CDR3 sequence (DNA): TGTGCCAGCAGTCTGACTAGCGGGAGCACCTACAATGAGCAGTTCTTC. It is translated as CASSLTSGSTYNEQFF.

The CDR3 loop reads CASSLDFLTDTQYF. The CDR3 DNA sequence: TGTGCCAGCAGCTTAGACTTTCTCACAGATACGCAGTATTTT. The chain employs TRBV11-1 and TRBJ2-3; D is unresolved. The CDR3 has 14 residues. The V gene lost 1 base and the J gene lost 2 bases, with 7 bases spanning the gap. Germline assignment: CDR1 SGHAT and CDR2 FQDESV (reference sequence).

The chain carries TRBV28 and TRBJ2-7; possible D gene TRBD2, 6 bases. V lost 4 bases and J lost 7, with 17 bases in between. The germline V gene encodes CDR1 MDHEN and CDR2 SYDVKM. This CDR3 region has 14 residues. The CDR3 nucleotides are TGTGCCAGCAGTTCCAGGGCAAGGAGGGGAGAGCAGTACTTC. This gives the protein CASSSRARRGEQYF.

The chain carries TRBV27 and TRBJ2-7; 8 bases line up with TRBD1. This CDR3 is built from 14 residues. V trimming: 3 bases; J trimming: 2 bases; junction bases outside the gene matches: 3. Germline V gene sequence: CDR1 MNHEY, CDR2 SMNVEV (reference sequence). As DNA, the CDR3 is TGTGCCAGCAGTTTGACAGGGGACGCCTACGAGCAGTACTTC. Translating gives CASSLTGDAYEQYF.

The rearrangement links TRBV11-2 to TRBJ2-2, with 12 bases lining up with TRBD2. The CDR3 covers 18 residues. From germline, CDR1 is SGHAT and CDR2 FQNNGV. The V gene end was trimmed by 0 bases and the J gene end by 4 bases; junction bases not matched to a gene: 6. CDR3 sequence (DNA): TGTGCCAGCAGCTTAGATCTCGGACTAGCGGGACCCACCGGGGAGCTGTTTTTT. Protein: CASSLDLGLAGPTGELFF.

This clone showed up just once. CDR3 loop: CSVWTSGLSGDEQFF. The CDR3 DNA reads as TGCAGCGTGTGGACTAGCGGCCTTTCGGGGGATGAGCAGTTCTTC. The rearrangement uses TRBV29-1 and TRBJ2-1; TRBD2 agrees at 10 bases. With V trimmed by 6 bases and J by 8 bases, 13 bases remained unmatched. CDR1 is SQVTM, CDR2 ANQGSEA, per germline. The CDR3 is 15 residues long.

The V and J genes are TRBV5-8 and TRBJ2-3; 10 bases line up with TRBD2. The V gene's germline CDR1 is SGHTS and CDR2 YDEGEE. J gave up 1 base and V 2 bases, and 10 bases lay outside the gene matches. This CDR3 has 18 residues. The CDR3 loop reads CASSLVLSGTSGTDTQYF. CDR3 nucleotide sequence: TGTGCCAGCAGCTTAGTGTTATCCGGGACTAGCGGCACAGATACGCAGTATTTT.